These 16 T cell receptor beta chains came from one sample sequenced in a study of blood T cell repertoires in COVID-19. Repertoires were generated with immunoSEQ multiplex PCR, while TCRdb's copy carries only in-frame clones and drops some. There are about 250,000 clones in the sample; approximately 80% occur only once, and approximately 4.5% lies in the top ten. Source material: peripheral blood. The origin of the receptors is a woman aged 70-85 years with acute or convalescent COVID-19.

The chain uses TRBV5-4 and TRBJ2-5; TRBD2 aligns across 8 bases. The CDR3 loop spans 16 amino acids. The V segment lost 6 bases and the J segment 5 bases; nucleotides outside the gene matches: 15. CDR1 is SGHNT and CDR2 is YYREEE in the germline V gene (reference sequence). The CDR3 DNA sequence: TGTGCCAGCACCACCGAGCCGGGGGGGGGCTTGGAGACCCAGTACTTC. Protein product: CASTTEPGGGLETQYF.

The chain is built from TRBV5-1 and TRBJ2-2; tentatively, D is TRBD2 (6 bases). The CDR3 has 17 amino acids. V lost 4 bases and J 1 base, leaving 17 bases between the germline ends. Looked up from germline, CDR1 is SGHRS and CDR2 is YFSETQ. CDR3 DNA sequence: TGCGCCAGCAGCCCGTGGGGGGAAGTTTTGAACACCGGGGAGCTGTTTTTT. It specifies CASSPWGEVLNTGELFF.

The chain joins TRBV7-9 to TRBJ2-3; 8 bases align to TRBD1. The ends lost 7 bases at V and 2 bases at J; junction bases unmatched: 11. CDR1 is SEHNR, CDR2 FQNEAQ, per germline (reference sequence). The CDR3 loop spans 16 amino acids. This CDR3 is CASTEGQGTSTDTQYF. As DNA, the CDR3 is TGTGCCAGCACCGAAGGACAGGGAACGTCCACAGATACGCAGTATTTT.

Concerning this clone itself: The sample holds other DNA sequences that translate to the same CDR3. This chain links TRBV11-2 with TRBJ1-2; 8 bases match TRBD1. Per the germline V gene, CDR1 is SGHAT and CDR2 is FQNNGV. The CDR3 has 12 amino acids. The junction had 4 bases not matched to a gene; V was cut back by 6 bases and J by 7 bases. The CDR3 sequence: CASSRDRGGYTF. The CDR3 bases are TGTGCCAGCAGTAGAGACAGGGGTGGCTACACCTTC.

This clone occurred once. This chain's CDR3 is CASSLYVRGTDTQYF. In DNA form, the CDR3 reads TGTGCCAGCAGCTTGTATGTCCGCGGCACAGATACGCAGTATTTT. The rearrangement uses TRBV5-8 and TRBJ2-3, with D unclear. The germline V and J ends were trimmed by 1 base and 1 base, with 10 bases remaining between them. The CDR3 extends over 15 amino acids. Per germline, CDR1 SGHTS and CDR2 YDEGEE.

V gene TRBV27 combines with J gene TRBJ2-4, with TRBD2 matching over 10 bases. Germline V lookup: CDR1 MNHEY, CDR2 SMNVEV (reference sequence). The length of the CDR3 is 15 residues. The V segment lost 5 bases and the J segment 7 bases; nucleotides outside the gene matches: 8. The CDR3 loop is CASSPGTSVRNIQYF. The CDR3, as DNA: TGTGCCAGCAGTCCCGGGACTAGCGTCCGGAACATTCAGTACTTC.

The gene calls are TRBV10-3 and TRBJ2-1, with 8 bases matching TRBD2. The CDR3 covers 14 residues. V was clipped by 8 bases and J by 4 bases; unmatched bases: 7. Per germline, CDR1 ENHRY and CDR2 SYGVKD. The CDR3: CAISYGGEYNEQFF. CDR3 DNA sequence: TGTGCCATCTCCTACGGGGGGGAATACAATGAGCAGTTCTTC.

The gene calls are TRBV3-1 (or the pseudogene TRBV3-2) and TRBJ2-1, with TRBD2 matching 13 bases. Germline V gene lookup returns CDR1 LGHDT and CDR2 YNNKEL (reference sequence). V gave up 4 bases and J gave up 5 bases; unmatched junction bases: 5. There are 16 residues in the CDR3. The CDR3: CASSPWTSGGHNEQFF. In DNA form, the CDR3 reads TGTGCCAGCAGCCCATGGACTAGCGGGGGCCACAATGAGCAGTTCTTC.

The gene calls are TRBV4-1 and TRBJ1-1; TRBD1 aligns across 8 bases. Trimming cost V 1 base and J 4 bases; bases outside gene matches: 5. Germline CDR1 and CDR2: MGHRA and YSYEKL. The length of the CDR3 is 15 residues. CDR3: CASSQVATGGTEAFF. The CDR3 nucleotides read TGCGCCAGCAGCCAAGTTGCCACAGGGGGCACTGAAGCTTTCTTT.

Concerning this clone: Other DNA sequences in this sample translate to the same CDR3. CDR3 DNA: TGTGCCAGCAGTTACAGGGGCGGCTACACCTTC. The encoded protein is CASSYRGGYTF. This chain uses TRBV12-3 or TRBV12-4 with TRBJ1-2; 7 bases are a match to TRBD1. The CDR3 covers 11 residues. Trimming cost V 4 bases and J 8 bases; bases outside gene matches: 1.

The V call is TRBV7-8, the J call TRBJ1-5, with D unclear. The CDR3 runs 17 residues. V was cut by 3 bases and J by 1 base, with 16 bases left in between. The V gene's germline CDR1 is SGHVS and CDR2 FQNEAQ. This CDR3 is CASSFTWGEGSNQPQHF. CDR3 nucleotide sequence: TGTGCCAGCAGCTTCACCTGGGGAGAAGGGAGCAATCAGCCCCAGCATTTT.

The chain is built from TRBV7-2 and TRBJ2-7, with a tentative D call TRBD2 (6 bases). The germline V gene encodes CDR1 SGHTA and CDR2 FQGNSA. The CDR3 length is 16 residues. Deletions cut 2 bases from V and 0 bases from J, with 14 bases between. The CDR3 bases are TGTGCCAGCAGCTTAATGTGGGGCGGGATCTCCTACGAGCAGTACTTC. This encodes CASSLMWGGISYEQYF. The full variable domain, completed using reference TRBV7-2 and TRBJ2-7, is GAGVSQSPSNKVTEKGKDVELRCDPISGHTALYWYRQSLGQGLEFLIYFQGNSAPDKSGLPSDRFSAERTGGSVSTLTIQRTQQEDSAVYLCASSLMWGGISYEQYFGPGTRLTVT.

V and J are TRBV4-2 and TRBJ2-3; 12 positions match TRBD2. Germline CDR1 reads LGHNA; CDR2 reads YNFKEQ. V lost 2 bases and J lost 2; bases outside the gene matches: 5. The CDR3 runs 17 residues. CDR3 sequence (DNA): TGTGCCAGCAGCCAACTACGGACTAGCGGGGTCACAGATACGCAGTATTTT. Its translation is CASSQLRTSGVTDTQYF.

In regard to this clone: Other DNA sequences in this specimen translate into the identical CDR3. The CDR3 sequence: CASSLGQFSSGNTIYF. CDR3 coding DNA: TGTGCCAGCAGCCTCGGACAGTTCAGCTCTGGAAACACCATATATTTT. The chain employs TRBV7-9 and TRBJ1-3, with D tentatively TRBD1 (6 bases). The CDR3 runs 16 residues. CDR1 is SEHNR and CDR2 is FQNEAQ in the germline V gene (reference sequence). Trimming cost V 5 bases and J 0 bases, with 14 bases left between them.

The V call is TRBV24-1, the J call TRBJ2-1, with TRBD2 matching 9 bases. CDR1 and CDR2 from the germline V gene are KGHDR and SFDVKD. Trimming cost V 6 bases and J 4 bases; bases outside gene matches: 9. The CDR3 contains 16 residues. The CDR3 nucleotides read TGTGCCACCAGTTCTTCTAGCGGGGCCATTTACAATGAGCAGTTCTTC. This sequence encodes CATSSSSGAIYNEQFF.

The rearrangement links TRBV9 to TRBJ1-4; 10 bases are shared with TRBD1. The germline V gene encodes CDR1 SGDLS and CDR2 YYNGEE. The V and J ends lost 2 bases and 4 bases, in that order; junction bases with no gene match: 2. This CDR3 spans 15 amino acids. CDR3 bases: TGTGCCAGCAGCGTCGGACAGGGGGTTAATGAAAAACTGTTTTTT. It yields the protein CASSVGQGVNEKLFF.